This T cell receptor (beta chain) stems from a study of OX40 agonist ivuxolimab in advanced cancers. Produced via immunoSEQ multiplex PCR; TCRdb's table is partial and in-frame only. The sample yields some 59,000 clones, 80% to 90% seen once. A note on this clone: At the DNA level, this CDR3 is encoded by other sequences in the same sample as well.

Per germline, CDR1 LGHNA and CDR2 YNFKEQ. The V gene lost 4 bases and the J gene lost 2 bases, with 10 bases spanning the gap. The CDR3 extends over 14 amino acids. This receptor was obtained from an adult with an advanced solid tumor such as melanoma, head and neck, liver or kidney cancer. The rearrangement joins TRBV4-2 to TRBJ2-3; a weak D match, TRBD2 (5 bases). The sample consisted of CD4+ or CD8+ T cells sorted from blood, taken in a trial of the OX40 agonist ivuxolimab. This chain's CDR3 is CASSRTGSTDTQYF. In nucleotides, the CDR3 is TGTGCCAGCAGCCGAACGGGATCCACAGATACGCAGTATTTT.